The rows below give T cell receptor beta chains drawn from one sample of a study of OX40 agonist ivuxolimab in advanced cancers. Using immunoSEQ multiplex PCR, the repertoire was profiled, and TCRdb retains in-frame clones only, with some absent. The sample carries 35,000 to 40,000 clones, around 82% recorded once. The material sequenced was CD4+ or CD8+ T cells sorted from blood, taken in a trial of the OX40 agonist ivuxolimab. The source of these receptors is an adult with an advanced solid tumor such as melanoma, head and neck, liver or kidney cancer. Both conserved end residues are part of each CDR3. D genes are given only for firm matches. For some rows the clone size is stated as once, few or many, or as a class when expanded; others skip it.

>-|TRBD1|TRBV19|TRBJ2-2
CASSAQGDTGELFF
TGTGCCAGTAGTGCACAGGGGGACACCGGGGAGCTGTTTTTT
>-|-|TRBV7-8|TRBJ1-2
CASSAPGTRDSYGYTF
TGTGCCAGCAGCGCTCCCGGGACGAGGGATAGCTATGGCTACACCTTC
>-|-|TRBV14|TRBJ2-3
CASSFGGGSTDTQYF
TGTGCCAGCAGTTTTGGTGGGGGGAGCACAGATACGCAGTATTTT
>few|-|TRBV5-4|TRBJ1-6
CASSLEAGSSPLHF
TGTGCCAGCAGCTTAGAAGCAGGGAGTTCACCCCTCCACTTT
>-|-|TRBV12-5|TRBJ2-1
CASGLDDNEQFF
TGTGCTAGTGGTTTGGATGACAATGAGCAGTTCTTC
>few|-|TRBV11-2|TRBJ1-2
CASSLDPGGANTF
TGTGCCAGCAGCCTAGACCCCGGGGGGGCAAACACCTTC
>-|-|TRBV27|TRBJ2-3
CASSPTIPDTQYF
TGTGCCAGCAGTCCTACTATTCCAGATACGCAGTATTTT
>-|-|TRBV6-5|TRBJ2-7
CASSYGGISYEQYF
TGTGCCAGCAGTTACGGGGGGATATCCTACGAGCAGTACTTC
>-|-|TRBV2|TRBJ2-1
CASSRFSYNEQFF
TGTGCCAGCAGTCGGTTCTCCTACAATGAGCAGTTCTTC
>-|TRBD2|TRBV5-4|TRBJ2-2
CASSATSGSVGTGELFF
TGTGCCAGCAGCGCAACCAGCGGGAGTGTTGGCACCGGGGAGCTGTTTTTT
>-|-|TRBV5-6|TRBJ1-1
CASSFRGAGTEAFF
TGTGCCAGCAGCTTCCGGGGCGCGGGAACTGAAGCTTTCTTT
>-|-|TRBV11-2|TRBJ2-6
CASSFSGSGANVLTF
TGTGCCAGCAGCTTTTCCGGTTCTGGGGCCAACGTCCTGACTTTC
>-|TRBD1|TRBV6-1|TRBJ2-1
CASSPDRGIYNEQFF
TGTGCCAGCAGCCCCGACAGGGGGATCTACAATGAGCAGTTCTTC
>-|TRBD1|TRBV11-2|TRBJ1-2
CASSFRYLGQAGYTF
TGTGCCAGCAGCTTTAGGTACTTAGGACAGGCAGGCTACACCTTC
>-|TRBD2|TRBV9|TRBJ2-5
CASSVQLAAQETQYF
TGTGCCAGCAGCGTCCAACTAGCGGCCCAAGAGACCCAGTACTTC
>-|-|TRBV7-9|TRBJ1-1
CASSNSGSTEAFF
TGTGCCAGCAGCAATTCAGGGAGCACTGAAGCTTTCTTT
>-|TRBD1|TRBV11-2|TRBJ1-2
CASSPRRGRAYGYTF
TGTGCCAGCAGCCCGAGGAGGGGGCGGGCCTATGGCTACACCTTC
>-|-|TRBV10-2|TRBJ2-7
CASSRTAYEQYF
TGCGCCAGCAGTCGGACAGCCTACGAGCAGTACTTC
>-|-|TRBV19|TRBJ1-4
CASSILRTNEKLFF
TGTGCCAGTAGTATTCTCCGGACTAATGAAAAACTGTTTTTT
>-|TRBD2|TRBV5-1|TRBJ2-1
CASSLGTSGYYNEQFF
TGCGCCAGCAGCTTGGGGACTAGCGGATATTACAATGAGCAGTTCTTC
>once|TRBD2|TRBV2|TRBJ2-1
CASISGGRDEQFF
TGTGCCAGCATAAGCGGGGGAAGGGATGAGCAGTTCTTC
>-|TRBD1|TRBV30|TRBJ2-6
CAWRGQLGSGANVLTF
TGTGCCTGGAGGGGACAGTTGGGTTCCGGGGCCAACGTCCTGACTTTC
>-|-|TRBV7-9|TRBJ2-2
CASSPRTGNTGELFF
TGTGCCAGCAGCCCCCGAACAGGCAACACCGGGGAGCTGTTTTTT
>-|-|TRBV6-1|TRBJ1-3
CASSDDSREGGNTIYF
TGTGCCAGCAGTGATGATTCACGAGAGGGTGGAAACACCATATATTTT
>-|TRBD2|TRBV4-3|TRBJ2-3
CASSVGLAGVTDTQYF
TGCGCCAGCAGCGTCGGACTAGCGGGAGTCACAGATACGCAGTATTTT
>-|-|TRBV5-1|TRBJ2-1
CASSLSLQTYNEQFF
TGCGCCAGCAGCTTGTCCCTACAAACCTACAATGAGCAGTTCTTC
>once|-|TRBV27|TRBJ1-3
CASSRGTAVSGNTIYF
TGTGCCAGCAGCCGAGGAACAGCCGTCTCTGGAAACACCATATATTTT
>-|-|TRBV5-1|TRBJ1-1
CASSLDLAGRTEAFF
TGCGCCAGCAGCTTGGACTTGGCAGGGAGGACTGAAGCTTTCTTT
>few|TRBD2|TRBV7-6|TRBJ2-4
CASSLYPGLAENIQYF
TGTGCCAGCAGCTTATATCCGGGACTAGCTGAGAACATTCAGTACTTC
>-|TRBD1|TRBV2|TRBJ1-2
CASSESRGHGYTF
TGTGCCAGCAGTGAAAGCAGGGGGCACGGCTACACCTTC
>-|-|TRBV7-2|TRBJ1-1
CASSLRRIEAEAFF
TGTGCCAGCAGCTTAAGGCGGATAGAAGCTGAAGCTTTCTTT
>-|TRBD1|TRBV6-6|TRBJ2-7
CASSQHGTGSTDEQYF
TGTGCCAGCAGTCAACATGGGACAGGGAGTACGGACGAGCAGTACTTC
>-|TRBD1|TRBV5-6|TRBJ2-1
CASSRSGQGPYNEQFF
TGTGCCAGCAGCCGATCGGGACAGGGCCCGTACAATGAGCAGTTCTTC
>-|-|TRBV7-2|TRBJ2-7
CASSWLARDYEQYF
TGTGCCAGCAGCTGGTTAGCGCGAGACTACGAGCAGTACTTC
>-|TRBD1|TRBV29-1|TRBJ1-1
CSAEQGLNTEAFF
TGCAGCGCCGAACAGGGGTTGAACACTGAAGCTTTCTTT
>-|TRBD2|TRBV19|TRBJ2-1
CASSIRLAGYNEQFF
TGTGCCAGTAGTATAAGGCTAGCGGGTTACAATGAGCAGTTCTTC
>-|TRBD2|TRBV19|TRBJ2-2
CASSIGLALFYTGELFF
TGTGCCAGTAGTATCGGACTAGCTCTTTTTTACACCGGGGAGCTGTTTTTT
>-|-|TRBV19|TRBJ1-2
CASSFSNRADGYTF
TGTGCCAGTAGTTTCTCCAACAGGGCGGATGGCTACACCTTC
>-|TRBD1|TRBV29-1|TRBJ2-3
CSVERQGIATDTQYF
TGCAGCGTTGAGCGACAGGGGATAGCAACAGATACGCAGTATTTT
>-|-|TRBV18|TRBJ1-1
CASSANRGTEAFF
TGTGCCAGCTCGGCTAACAGAGGGACTGAAGCTTTCTTT
>-|TRBD1|TRBV6-5|TRBJ2-7
CASSYLQGAYEQYF
TGTGCCAGCAGTTACTTACAGGGGGCCTACGAGCAGTACTTC
>-|-|TRBV4-1|TRBJ2-1
CASSQPLLGDEQFF
TGCGCCAGCAGCCAACCATTGTTGGGCGATGAGCAGTTCTTC
>-|TRBD2|TRBV11-2|TRBJ2-1
CASSQVSGRLEQFF
TGTGCCAGCAGCCAAGTAAGCGGGAGGTTGGAGCAGTTCTTC
>-|TRBD1|TRBV19|TRBJ1-4
CASSRTGGAYEKLFF
TGTGCCAGTAGTCGGACAGGGGGCGCTTATGAAAAACTGTTTTTT
>-|TRBD1|TRBV7-9|TRBJ2-2
CASSLAGGQGTGELFF
TGTGCCAGCAGCTTAGCGGGTGGACAGGGCACCGGGGAGCTGTTTTTT
>-|-|TRBV7-2|TRBJ1-2
CASSLDPQGNYGYTF
TGTGCCAGCAGCTTAGATCCCCAGGGAAACTATGGCTACACCTTC
>-|TRBD1|TRBV19|TRBJ2-2
CASSTQGAKGTGELFF
TGTGCCAGTAGCACACAGGGGGCCAAGGGGACCGGGGAGCTGTTTTTT
>-|TRBD2|TRBV4-2|TRBJ2-1
CASSTHLAGGPYEQFF
TGTGCCAGCAGCACCCACTTGGCGGGAGGGCCTTATGAGCAGTTCTTC
>-|-|TRBV5-1|TRBJ2-1
CASSQMYDRLTYNEQFF
TGCGCCAGCAGCCAGATGTATGACAGGCTTACCTACAATGAGCAGTTCTTC
>-|TRBD1|TRBV4-3|TRBJ1-1
CASSHYRGEAFF
TGCGCCAGCAGCCACTACAGGGGAGAAGCTTTCTTT
>once|TRBD2|TRBV7-8|TRBJ2-1
CASSLGRAGGNEQFF
TGTGCCAGCAGCTTAGGCCGCGCGGGAGGGAATGAGCAGTTCTTC
>few|-|TRBV7-8|TRBJ2-7
CASSLRERTSSYEQYF
TGTGCCAGCAGCTTACGGGAGCGGACGAGCTCCTACGAGCAGTACTTC
>-|TRBD2|TRBV28|TRBJ2-1
CASSTQGLAALYNEQFF
TGTGCCAGCAGTACCCAGGGACTAGCGGCCTTATACAATGAGCAGTTCTTC
>-|-|TRBV6-5|TRBJ2-5
CASSYQGYQETQYF
TGTGCCAGCAGTTATCAGGGATATCAAGAGACCCAGTACTTC
>-|-|TRBV2|TRBJ2-2
CASNRGSGELFF
TGTGCCAGCAATAGAGGATCCGGGGAGCTGTTTTTT